These T cell receptor beta chains were read from a single sample in a study of shared clonotypes between healthy human individuals. Produced via immunoSEQ multiplex PCR; TCRdb's table is partial and in-frame only. The sample has roughly 2,300,000 clones, under 95% seen once; the top ten hold about 0.41%. The sequenced sample consisted of naive CD4+ T cells from PBMCs. The source is a young man in good health. Some clones in this sample may be carry-over from other donors' samples. Each CDR3 is given with its conserved first and last residue. A D gene is named only where the DNA matches it firmly. Where a row states a size, it is once, few, many or the class of an expanded clone; other rows omit it.

V	J	size	D	DNA	CDR3
TRBV7-9	TRBJ1-1	once	NA	TGTGCCAGCAGCACGGACAGCGGGACTGAAGCTTTCTTT	CASSTDSGTEAFF
TRBV5-6	TRBJ2-5	NA	TRBD2	TGTGCCAGCAGCTTGGGACTCGCGGGAGGGTGGGAGACCCAGTACTTC	CASSLGLAGGWETQYF
TRBV6-5	TRBJ2-7	NA	TRBD1	TGTGCCAGCAGTTACTCGGGGACAGGAACCTACGAGCAGTACTTC	CASSYSGTGTYEQYF
TRBV11-2	TRBJ2-7	NA	NA	TGTGCCAGCAGCTTCCTCTGGAGGGGCTACGAGCAGTACTTC	CASSFLWRGYEQYF
TRBV4-1	TRBJ1-4	NA	TRBD1	TGCGCCAGCAGCCGACAACCGGACAGGGCGACAACTAATGAAAAACTGTTTTTT	CASSRQPDRATTNEKLFF
TRBV18	TRBJ2-3	NA	TRBD1	TGTGCCAGCTCACCCGTCGGACAGGACACAGATACGCAGTATTTT	CASSPVGQDTDTQYF
TRBV2	TRBJ2-7	NA	NA	TGTGCCAGCAGTCCTCGCTCCTACGAGCAGTACTTC	CASSPRSYEQYF
TRBV5-6	TRBJ2-7	few	NA	TGTGCCAGCAGCTTGGGGGCAGACTACGAGCAGTACTTC	CASSLGADYEQYF
TRBV9	TRBJ2-7	NA	TRBD2	TGTGCCAGCAGCCGGGGGGGAAATGACTACGAGCAGTACTTC	CASSRGGNDYEQYF
TRBV28	TRBJ2-2	NA	TRBD2	TGTGCCAGCAGCCCTGGACTAGCGGTCCGGGGGGAGCTGTTTTTT	CASSPGLAVRGELFF
TRBV30	TRBJ2-3	NA	TRBD2	TGTGCCTGGAGGCTCGGACTAGCGGGAGCAGATACGCAGTATTTT	CAWRLGLAGADTQYF
TRBV19	TRBJ1-2	NA	NA	TGTGCCAGTAGTACTGGACGGAATAGACCGTATGGCTACACCTTC	CASSTGRNRPYGYTF
TRBV7-2	TRBJ2-7	NA	NA	TGTGCCAGCAGCCCCCGCAGTACCTCGAACGAGCAGTACTTC	CASSPRSTSNEQYF
TRBV15	TRBJ1-2	NA	NA	TGTGCCACCAGCAGAGAGTGGAACAGGGAAGGGCGTGGCTACACCTTC	CATSREWNREGRGYTF
TRBV6-1	TRBJ1-2	NA	TRBD1	TGTGCCAGCAGTGTGGGACAGGGCGACTATGGCTACACCTTC	CASSVGQGDYGYTF
TRBV5-1	TRBJ2-5	NA	NA	TGCGCCAGCAGCGTCAAGGGGGAGACCCAGTACTTC	CASSVKGETQYF
TRBV5-1	TRBJ2-3	NA	NA	TGCGCCAGCCGGGCGGAGGGTGATACGCAGTATTTT	CASRAEGDTQYF
TRBV7-8	TRBJ2-7	few	NA	TGTGCCAGCAGCTTTGAAACGCACGAGCAGTACTTC	CASSFETHEQYF
TRBV19	TRBJ1-5	NA	NA	TGTGCCAGTATAGCGGGGGGCAATCAGCCCCAGCATTTT	CASIAGGNQPQHF
TRBV6-6	TRBJ1-6	NA	TRBD1	TGTGCCAGCAGACGAATGACCGGGACAGATAATTCAGCCCTCCACTTT	CASRRMTGTDNSALHF
TRBV7-9	TRBJ2-5	NA	NA	TGTGCCAGCAGCTTAACTATCGGCAATCAAGAGACCCAGTACTTC	CASSLTIGNQETQYF
TRBV27	TRBJ2-1	NA	TRBD2	TGTGCCAGCAGTTTCCTCAACTGGACTAGCGACATGACCTACAATGAGCAGTTCTTC	CASSFLNWTSDMTYNEQFF
TRBV5-1	TRBJ2-5	NA	TRBD2	TGCGCCAGCAGCTTGGACGGCGGGAGGGCCGTAGAGACCCAGTACTTC	CASSLDGGRAVETQYF
TRBV7-9	TRBJ1-2	NA	TRBD1	TGTGCCAGCAGCTCCACAGGGGGCGCGAACTATGGCTACACCTTC	CASSSTGGANYGYTF
TRBV5-1	TRBJ2-7	NA	TRBD2	TGCGCCAGCAGCCACGGTGGGGAGGGCTACGAGCAGTACTTC	CASSHGGEGYEQYF
TRBV30	TRBJ2-1	NA	NA	TGTGCCTGGAGCCCTAGCTCCTACAATGAGCAGTTCTTC	CAWSPSSYNEQFF
TRBV7-9	TRBJ1-4	NA	NA	TGTGCCAGCAGTCCCGGGACCTATAATGAAAAACTGTTTTTT	CASSPGTYNEKLFF
TRBV9	TRBJ2-7	NA	NA	TGTGCCAGCAGCGTAGAAGGGTCCAACCTCTACGAGCAGTACTTC	CASSVEGSNLYEQYF
TRBV4-1	TRBJ1-2	once	TRBD1	TGCGCCAGCAGTGCCCGGGACAGGGGGCGGGACGGCTACACCTTC	CASSARDRGRDGYTF
TRBV5-1	TRBJ1-1	once	NA	TGCGCCAGCAGCTTGGGGGCCATGAACACTGAAGCTTTCTTT	CASSLGAMNTEAFF
TRBV20-1	TRBJ2-1	NA	NA	TGCAGTGCTAGAGTGAGGAATGAGCAGTTCTTC	CSARVRNEQFF
TRBV6-1	TRBJ1-2	NA	TRBD1	TGTGCCAGCAGGACAGGGTCGAGGTTTCATGGCTACACCTTC	CASRTGSRFHGYTF
TRBV2	TRBJ1-4	NA	TRBD1	TGTGCCAGCGATAGCAGGGGGACGCTGTTTTTT	CASDSRGTLFF
TRBV19	TRBJ1-5	NA	TRBD1	TGTGCCAGTAGTATAGCACAGGGGTATCAGCCCCAGCATTTT	CASSIAQGYQPQHF
TRBV28	TRBJ2-7	NA	NA	TGTGCCAGCAACGGCAGGGAGAGGGAGCAGTACTTC	CASNGREREQYF
TRBV30	TRBJ2-5	NA	NA	TGTGCCTGGAGTATCCGCAGGGAAGAGACCCAGTACTTC	CAWSIRREETQYF
TRBV7-8	TRBJ2-7	NA	TRBD1	TGTGCCAGCAGCTTAGGGGCAGGGGGTCTGTACGAGCAGTACTTC	CASSLGAGGLYEQYF
TRBV5-1	TRBJ2-1	NA	NA	TGCGCCAGCAGCTTGGGGGTAGTACCCGCCTACAATGAGCAGTTCTTC	CASSLGVVPAYNEQFF
TRBV2	TRBJ2-7	once	TRBD1	TGTGCCAGCAGTTTGGGACAGACCTCCTACGAGCAGTACTTC	CASSLGQTSYEQYF
TRBV7-9	TRBJ1-1	NA	NA	TGTGCCAGCAGCCGAAGCACTGAAGCTTTCTTT	CASSRSTEAFF